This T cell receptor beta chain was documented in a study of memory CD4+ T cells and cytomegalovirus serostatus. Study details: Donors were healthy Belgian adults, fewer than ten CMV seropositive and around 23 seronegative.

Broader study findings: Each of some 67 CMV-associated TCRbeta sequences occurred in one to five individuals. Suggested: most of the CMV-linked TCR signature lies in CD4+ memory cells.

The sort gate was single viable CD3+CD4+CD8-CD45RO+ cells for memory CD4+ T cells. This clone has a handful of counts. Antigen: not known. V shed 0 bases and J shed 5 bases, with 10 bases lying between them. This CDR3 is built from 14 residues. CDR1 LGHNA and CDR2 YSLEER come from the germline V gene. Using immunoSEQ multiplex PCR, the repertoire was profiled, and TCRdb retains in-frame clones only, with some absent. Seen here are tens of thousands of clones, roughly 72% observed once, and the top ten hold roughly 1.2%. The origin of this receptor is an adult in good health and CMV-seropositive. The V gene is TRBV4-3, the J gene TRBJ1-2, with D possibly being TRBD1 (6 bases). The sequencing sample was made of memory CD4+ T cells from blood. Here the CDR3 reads CASSQDRGRYGYTF. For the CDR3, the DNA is TGCGCCAGCAGCCAAGACAGGGGAAGATATGGCTACACCTTC.